A single T cell receptor (beta chain) is shown here with its context. This same CDR3 is encoded by further DNA sequences in the sample. The J segment lost 3 bases and the V segment lost 3 bases, leaving 1 base of the junction unmatched. From germline, CDR1 is MNHEY and CDR2 SMNVEV (reference sequence). This CDR3 contains 13 residues. Repertoires were generated with immunoSEQ multiplex PCR, while TCRdb's copy carries only in-frame clones and drops some. The sample consists of around 560,000 clones, roughly 95% of them appearing once. The sample belongs to a study of shared clonotypes between healthy human individuals. Selected positively for CCR7 and CD45RO-negative, naive CD8 cells excluded terminally differentiated effector memory CD45RA+ cells.

The sequenced sample was naive CD8+ T cells sorted from blood. The chain employs TRBV27 and TRBJ2-7; 8 bases line up with TRBD1. The sequence derives from a woman aged 25 to 39 in good health. Here the CDR3 reads CASSFGQGYEQYF. CDR3 in DNA: TGTGCCAGCAGTTTCGGACAGGGCTACGAGCAGTACTTC.